This passage covers 15 T cell receptor beta chains from one sample sequenced in a study of T cell changes during pregnancy in multiple sclerosis. The table came from immunoSEQ multiplex PCR; TCRdb's copy has only in-frame clones and leaves some out. The table includes roughly 67,000 clones, approximately 91% detected once. Sequencing was performed on peripheral blood, taken in the second trimester of pregnancy. Every receptor here comes from a female donor with multiple sclerosis, enrolled in a pregnancy study.

The chain recombines TRBV11-3 with TRBJ2-2, with TRBD2 as a possible D gene (5 bases). The V end lost 5 bases, the J end lost 4 bases, and 11 bases lay between the germline ends. This CDR3 is 14 amino acids long. Germline CDR1 is SGHNT and CDR2 is YENEEA. This CDR3 is CASSTGFITGELFF. The CDR3 DNA sequence: TGTGCCAGCAGCACGGGGTTCATCACCGGGGAGCTGTTTTTT.

V and J are TRBV5-1 and TRBJ1-1; D is possibly TRBD1 (5 bases). The CDR3 is 13 amino acids. Trimming took 2 bases from V and 3 from J, leaving 8 bases between them. The germline V gene has CDR1 SGHRS and CDR2 YFSETQ. The CDR3 protein is CASSFRRDTEAFF. In DNA form, the CDR3 reads TGCGCCAGCAGCTTTCGCAGGGACACTGAAGCTTTCTTT.

The chain joins TRBV6-5 to TRBJ1-1; D not resolved. Looked up from germline, CDR1 is MNHEY and CDR2 is SVGAGI. The V gene lost 6 bases and the J gene lost 3 bases, with 11 bases spanning the gap. The CDR3 loop spans 13 amino acids. CDR3 bases: TGTGCCAGCAGCTTAATGCGGGACACTGAAGCTTTCTTT. It yields the protein CASSLMRDTEAFF.

The V gene is TRBV11-2, the J gene TRBJ1-1, with D unclear. The germline V gene encodes CDR1 SGHAT and CDR2 FQNNGV. CDR3 length equals 11 residues. V lost 5 bases, J lost 5 bases, and 6 bases lay in between. The CDR3 region is CASSHGTEAFF. CDR3 coding DNA: TGTGCCAGCAGCCACGGTACTGAAGCTTTCTTT.

This chain uses TRBV29-1 with TRBJ2-7, with 9 bases aligning to TRBD2. Germline V gives CDR1 SQVTM, CDR2 ANQGSEA. The CDR3 runs 14 residues. V was pared by 2 bases and J by 6 bases, with 8 bases of the junction left unmatched. The CDR3 nucleotides read TGCAGCGTTGAAAATTTTAGCGGGAGACGCGAGCAGTACTTC. This encodes CSVENFSGRREQYF.

The chain employs TRBV6-5 and TRBJ2-1; possibly TRBD1 for D (7 bases). From germline, CDR1 is MNHEY and CDR2 SVGAGI. Trimming took 4 bases from V and 6 from J, leaving 16 bases between them. This CDR3 has 15 amino acids. CDR3 DNA sequence: TGTGCCAGCAGTTCGGAGGGGGCCGGACGCAATGAGCAGTTCTTC. Protein product: CASSSEGAGRNEQFF.

The CDR3 reads CASSLGQNTEAFF. Written as DNA, the CDR3 is TGTGCCAGCAGCCTCGGACAGAACACTGAAGCTTTCTTT. The J gene is TRBJ1-1, the V gene TRBV7-9; D perhaps matches TRBD1 (5 bases). Germline V gene data show CDR1 as SEHNR and CDR2 as FQNEAQ (reference sequence). V was cut by 5 bases and J by 1 base, with 8 bases left in between. The CDR3 consists of 13 residues.

The chain is built from TRBV7-2 and TRBJ1-6, with D possibly TRBD1 on 5 matching bases. The ends were cut back, 2 bases at V and 13 bases at J, with 9 bases in the middle. Germline CDR1 SGHTA, CDR2 FQGNSA. The CDR3 loop spans 12 amino acids. In DNA form, the CDR3 reads TGTGCCAGCAGCTTATCGACAGCGCCCCTCCACTTT. Residues: CASSLSTAPLHF.

This clone was counted only a few times. The rearrangement links TRBV2 to TRBJ1-1, with D perhaps matching TRBD1 (6 bases). Trimming shortened V by 0 bases and J by 5 bases, and 10 bases separated the two germline ends. Germline lookup yields CDR1 SNHLY and CDR2 FYNNEI. The CDR3 extends over 14 amino acids. CDR3 in DNA: TGTGCCAGCAGTGAAGCAGAAGGGGGAACTGAAGCTTTCTTT. Residues: CASSEAEGGTEAFF.

The V and J genes are TRBV19 and TRBJ2-1, with 10 positions matching TRBD2. Germline V gene sequence: CDR1 LNHDA, CDR2 SQIVND (reference sequence). The CDR3 runs 15 residues. The junction had 6 bases not matched to a gene; V was cut back by 3 bases and J by 7 bases. The CDR3 region has the DNA TGTGCCAGTAGTATTTCTAGCGGGGGATGGAATGAGCAGTTCTTC. Protein product: CASSISSGGWNEQFF.

The chain combines TRBV19 with TRBJ1-5, with 11 nucleotides matching TRBD1. The germline V gene encodes CDR1 LNHDA and CDR2 SQIVND (reference sequence). The CDR3 consists of 16 residues. With 0 bases clipped from V and 4 bases from J, the junction kept 2 bases outside the gene matches. This chain's CDR3 is CASSIDGTGGNQPQHF. In nucleotides, the CDR3 is TGTGCCAGTAGTATAGATGGGACAGGGGGAAATCAGCCCCAGCATTTT.

Turning to this clone: One end of the junction does not line up with germline, which may come from a read error. The chain joins TRBV9 to TRBJ2-7, with 8 bases that match TRBD1. The CDR3 is made up of 16 amino acids. The germline CDR1 and CDR2 sequences are SGDLS and YYNGEE. The CDR3 DNA reads TGTGCCAGCAGCGTAGATCCCGGACAGGGCTCCCACGAGCAGTACTTC. Its protein product is CASSVDPGQGSHEQYF.

The gene calls are TRBV19 and TRBJ1-1; 8 nucleotides align to TRBD1. There are 16 residues in the CDR3. V dropped 3 bases and J dropped 1; count of bases not matched to a gene: 7. The germline CDR1 and CDR2 sequences are LNHDA and SQIVND (reference sequence). The CDR3 region has the DNA TGTGCCAGTAGTATTTCGGACAGGGTTGGGAACACTGAAGCTTTCTTT. Amino acids: CASSISDRVGNTEAFF.

The chain links TRBV10-3 to TRBJ2-7; 8 bases line up with TRBD2. This CDR3 region has 13 residues. Germline values: CDR1 ENHRY, CDR2 SYGVKD. The V and J ends lost 3 bases and 4 bases, in that order; junction bases with no gene match: 2. In DNA, the CDR3 is TGTGCCATCAGTGAAACTAGCGGTTACGAGCAGTACTTC. Translated: CAISETSGYEQYF.

This clone came up once. V gene TRBV30 combines with J gene TRBJ2-1; tentatively, D is TRBD1 (5 bases). V lost 0 bases to trimming and J lost 8 bases, with 5 bases between them. The CDR3 length is 11 residues. The germline gives CDR1 GTSNPN, CDR2 SVGIG (reference sequence). CDR3 loop: CAWSVQDEQFF. The CDR3 region has the DNA TGTGCCTGGAGTGTACAGGATGAGCAGTTCTTC. The whole variable domain, filled in from reference TRBV30 and TRBJ2-1, reads SQTIHQWPATLVQPVGSPLSLECTVEGTSNPNLYWYRQAAGRGLQLLFYSVGIGQISSEVPQNLSASRPQDRQFILSSKKLLLSDSGFYLCAWSVQDEQFFGPGTRLTVL.